This T cell receptor (beta chain) emerged from a study of identical twins. One entry per CDR3 protein results from TCRdb running MiXCR on the 5' RACE reads. The sample has under 300,000 distinct CDR3 sequences, over 12% seen once. CDR3 length: 13 residues. The V gene lost 3 bases and the J gene lost 5 bases, with 13 bases spanning the gap. In germline, CDR1 is DFQATT, CDR2 SNEGSKA (reference sequence). Study results and limitations: Out-of-frame TCR alpha sharing in monozygotic twins exceeded recombination model predictions. Researchers caution that invariant MAIT and iNKT cells could partly confound zero-insertion analyses.

This clonotype has at least ten counts. Its antigen is still unknown. The receptor was derived from a young woman in good health. This chain uses TRBV20-1 with TRBJ2-5; D gene ambiguous. The sample comprised memory (CD45RO+) T cells sorted from blood. The CDR3 loop is CSASDPNGETQYF. Here the CDR3 DNA reads TGCAGTGCTAGTGATCCGAACGGGGAGACCCAGTACTTC.